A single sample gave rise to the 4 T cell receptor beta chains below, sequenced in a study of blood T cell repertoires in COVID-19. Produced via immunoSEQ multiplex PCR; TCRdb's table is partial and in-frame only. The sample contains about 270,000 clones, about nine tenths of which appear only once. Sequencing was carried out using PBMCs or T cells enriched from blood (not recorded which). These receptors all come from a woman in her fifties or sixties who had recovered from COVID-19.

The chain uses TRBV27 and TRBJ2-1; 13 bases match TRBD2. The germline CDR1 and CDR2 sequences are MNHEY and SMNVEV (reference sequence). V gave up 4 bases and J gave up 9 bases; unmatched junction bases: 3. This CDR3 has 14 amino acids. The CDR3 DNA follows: TGTGCCAGCAGTTCACTAGCGGGAGGGCCTGAGCAGTTCTTC. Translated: CASSSLAGGPEQFF.

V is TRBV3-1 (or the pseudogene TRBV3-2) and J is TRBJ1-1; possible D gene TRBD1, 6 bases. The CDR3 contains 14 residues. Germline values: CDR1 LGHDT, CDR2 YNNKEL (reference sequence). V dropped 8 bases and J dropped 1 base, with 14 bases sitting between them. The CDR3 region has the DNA TGTGCCAGCGGGATGTACAGGGAGAACACTGAAGCTTTCTTT. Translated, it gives CASGMYRENTEAFF.

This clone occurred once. CDR3 sequence reads: CASIAGLAGDVEQFF. The CDR3 coding sequence is TGTGCCAGCATCGCCGGGCTAGCGGGAGATGTTGAGCAGTTCTTC. The chain carries TRBV6-5 and TRBJ2-1; TRBD2 matches at 10 bases. Trimming removed 7 bases from V and 9 bases from J; junction bases left unmatched: 12. The CDR3 runs to 15 residues. The germline gives CDR1 MNHEY, CDR2 SVGAGI.

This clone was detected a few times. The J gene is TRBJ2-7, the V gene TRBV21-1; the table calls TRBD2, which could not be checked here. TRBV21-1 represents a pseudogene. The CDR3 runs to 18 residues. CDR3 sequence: CASRPGGSGRKDAYEQYF. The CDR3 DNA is TGTGCCAGCAGACCGGGAGGTAGCGGGAGAAAGGACGCCTACGAGCAGTACTTC.